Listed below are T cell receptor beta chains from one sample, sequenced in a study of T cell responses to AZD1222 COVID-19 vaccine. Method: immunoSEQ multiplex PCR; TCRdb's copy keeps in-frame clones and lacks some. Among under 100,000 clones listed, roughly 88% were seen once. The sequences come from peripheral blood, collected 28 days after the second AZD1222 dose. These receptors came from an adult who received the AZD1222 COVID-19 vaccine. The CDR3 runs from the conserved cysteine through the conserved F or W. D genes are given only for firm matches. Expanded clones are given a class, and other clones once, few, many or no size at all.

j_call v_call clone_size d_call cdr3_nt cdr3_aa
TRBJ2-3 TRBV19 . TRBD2 TGTGCCAGTAGTATTGGGACTAGCGGGAGTGATACGCAGTATTTT CASSIGTSGSDTQYF
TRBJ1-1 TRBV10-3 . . TGTGCCATCAGTGACAGGGGAAGAGGGACTGAAGCTTTCTTT CAISDRGRGTEAFF
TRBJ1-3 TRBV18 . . TGTGCCAGCTCACGGGACGAGTCTGGAAACACCATATATTTT CASSRDESGNTIYF
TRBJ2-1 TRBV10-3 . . TGTGCCATCAGCCCAGCAGGCCAGAACAATGAGCAGTTCTTC CAISPAGQNNEQFF
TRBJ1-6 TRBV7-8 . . TGTGCCAGCAGCCTCGGGCGGGGGAGGGATAATTCACCCCTCCACTTT CASSLGRGRDNSPLHF
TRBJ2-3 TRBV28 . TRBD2 TGTGCCAGCACCCAGGTAGCGGGACTGCACAATACGCAGTATTTT CASTQVAGLHNTQYF
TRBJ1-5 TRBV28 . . TGTGCCGGCACCCCCCGCGGGGCAGGCATTAATCAGCCCCAGCATTTT CAGTPRGAGINQPQHF
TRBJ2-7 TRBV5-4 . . TGTGCCAGCAGCCCAGCCGGCGGCGGCCGAAGCTCCTACGAGCAGTACTTC CASSPAGGGRSSYEQYF
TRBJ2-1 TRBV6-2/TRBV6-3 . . TGTGCCAGCAGTCCACAGGGAAATGAGCAGTTCTTC CASSPQGNEQFF
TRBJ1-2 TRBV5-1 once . TGCGCCAGCAGCCTCTCGGGGGGGAGAACCAAGAATGGCTACACCTTC CASSLSGGRTKNGYTF
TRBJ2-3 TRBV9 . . TGTGCCAGCAGCGTAGATATCGGCACAGATACGCAGTATTTT CASSVDIGTDTQYF
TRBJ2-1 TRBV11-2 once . TGTGCCAGCAGCCTAGGGCGCGCCGGGGTAGGTGAGCAGTTCTTC CASSLGRAGVGEQFF
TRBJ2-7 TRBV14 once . TGTGCCAGCAGCCAATCCCTCCCCGGGAGTGGGGACGAGCAGTACTTC CASSQSLPGSGDEQYF
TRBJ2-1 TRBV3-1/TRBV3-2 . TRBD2 TGTGCCAGCAGCCCAACTAGCGGGGGAGGCAATGAGCAGTTCTTC CASSPTSGGGNEQFF
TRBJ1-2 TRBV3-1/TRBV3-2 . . TGTGCCAGCAGTCCCCCGGTCAGAGCTAACTATGGCTACACCTTC CASSPPVRANYGYTF
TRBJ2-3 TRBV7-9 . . TGTGCCAGCAGCTTTCGAGACTCAAGCACAGATACGCAGTATTTT CASSFRDSSTDTQYF
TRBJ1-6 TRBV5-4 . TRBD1 TGTGCCAGCAGCATATCCGGGACAGGCGGTTCACCCCTCCACTTT CASSISGTGGSPLHF
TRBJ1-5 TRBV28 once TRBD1 TGTGCCAGCGACCTACCGGACAGGGGAGGCAATCAGCCCCAGCATTTT CASDLPDRGGNQPQHF
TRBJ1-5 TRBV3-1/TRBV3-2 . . TGTGCCAGCAGCCAGTCACAGGGCAATCAGCCCCAGCATTTT CASSQSQGNQPQHF
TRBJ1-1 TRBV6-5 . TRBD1 TGTGCCAGCAGATCACAGGGGATGAACACTGAAGCTTTCTTT CASRSQGMNTEAFF
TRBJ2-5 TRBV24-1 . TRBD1 TGTGCCACCAGTGAGTCACCCCGACAGGGGGCTCTGGGAGAGACCCAGTACTTC CATSESPRQGALGETQYF
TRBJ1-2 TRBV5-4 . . TGTGCCAGCAGCGCGAGGGCCAACAACTATGGCTACACCTTC CASSARANNYGYTF
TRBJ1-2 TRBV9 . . TGTGCCAGCAGCGTAGACAGATCGAATGGCTACACCTTC CASSVDRSNGYTF
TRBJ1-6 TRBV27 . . TGTGCCAGCAGTTTCACGGGTTTTAATTCACCCCTCCACTTT CASSFTGFNSPLHF
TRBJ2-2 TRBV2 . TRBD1 TGTGCCAGCAATCTTATATCGGGACAGGGGGAGCTGTTTTTT CASNLISGQGELFF
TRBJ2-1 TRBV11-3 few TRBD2 TGTGCCAGCACCGGCGCTAGCGGTTCCTACAATGAGCAGTTCTTC CASTGASGSYNEQFF
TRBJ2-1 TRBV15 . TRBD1 TGTGCCACCAGAAGCCGGGACAGGGAGTTCCACAATGAGCAGTTCTTC CATRSRDREFHNEQFF
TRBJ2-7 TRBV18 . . TGTGCCAGCTCACCGTCAGGGGACGAGCAGTACTTC CASSPSGDEQYF
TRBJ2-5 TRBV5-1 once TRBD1 TGCGCCAGCAGCACGGGACAGTTACAAGAGACCCAGTACTTC CASSTGQLQETQYF
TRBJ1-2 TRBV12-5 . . TGTGCTAGTGGTCTGACACCGGATTCGCGTTACACCTTC CASGLTPDSRYTF
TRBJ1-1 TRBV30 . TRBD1 TGTGCCTGGAGTTCACCCGACAGGGAGGGAACTGAAGCTTTCTTT CAWSSPDREGTEAFF
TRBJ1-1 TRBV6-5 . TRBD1 TGTGCCAGCAGAAAAGACAGGGGACCCACTGAAGCTTTCTTT CASRKDRGPTEAFF
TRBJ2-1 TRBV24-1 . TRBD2 TGTGCCACCAGTGAGGTCCCGGGACTAGCGGGAAAAAATGAGCAGTTCTTC CATSEVPGLAGKNEQFF
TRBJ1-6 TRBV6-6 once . TGTGCCAGCAGTTACTCGGAGACAGTGAGTTCACCCCTCCACTTT CASSYSETVSSPLHF
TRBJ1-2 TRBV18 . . TGTGCCAGCTCACCTCCGGAAGCCACTCATGGCTACACCTTC CASSPPEATHGYTF
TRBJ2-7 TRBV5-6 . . TGTGCCAGCAGGGAACAGGGTTTTGCCTACGAGCAGTACTTC CASREQGFAYEQYF
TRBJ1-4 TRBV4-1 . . TGCGCCAGCAGCCAAGGAGGGTCGACTAATGAAAAACTGTTTTTT CASSQGGSTNEKLFF
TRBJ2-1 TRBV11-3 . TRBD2 TGTGCCAGCAGCTTAGTTGCCGGGAGGGGAAATGAGCAGTTCTTC CASSLVAGRGNEQFF
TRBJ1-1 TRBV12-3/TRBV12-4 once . TGTGCCAGCAGTCTACAGGGTAAAACTGAAGCTTTCTTT CASSLQGKTEAFF
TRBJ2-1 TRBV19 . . TGTGCCAGTAGTCTACTCCTAGGGGGGTCCTACAATGAGCAGTTCTTC CASSLLLGGSYNEQFF
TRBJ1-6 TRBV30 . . TGTGCCTGGTCTTTGAAGGGAACTAACTCCCTCCACTTT CAWSLKGTNSLHF
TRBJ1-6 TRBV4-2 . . TGTGCCAGCAGCCAAGTTATCTGGGGTTTAGTACCCCTCCACTTT CASSQVIWGLVPLHF
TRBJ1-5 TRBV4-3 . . TGCGCCAGCAGCCAAGATCCGGGGGGAGGACAGCCCCAGCATTTT CASSQDPGGGQPQHF
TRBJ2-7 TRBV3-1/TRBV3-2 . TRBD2 TGTGCCAGCAGCCAAGTGAGCGGGAGGGACTACGAGCAGTACTTC CASSQVSGRDYEQYF
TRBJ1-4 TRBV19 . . TGTGCCAGTAGTCGGTCCTCGGTAGTCAATGAAAAACTGTTTTTT CASSRSSVVNEKLFF
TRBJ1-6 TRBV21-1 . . TGTGCCAGCAGCAATATGCTAGCTCTGGACAGCTCAACCTATAATTCACCCCTCCACTTT CASSNMLALDSSTYNSPLHF